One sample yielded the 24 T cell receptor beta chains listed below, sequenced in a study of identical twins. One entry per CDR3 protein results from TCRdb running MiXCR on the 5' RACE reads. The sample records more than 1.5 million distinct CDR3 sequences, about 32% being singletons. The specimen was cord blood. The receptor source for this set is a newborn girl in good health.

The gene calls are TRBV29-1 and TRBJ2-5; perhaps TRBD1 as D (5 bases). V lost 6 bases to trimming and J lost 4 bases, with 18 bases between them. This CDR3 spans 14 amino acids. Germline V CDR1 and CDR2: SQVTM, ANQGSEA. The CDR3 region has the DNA TGCAGCGTCGACGCCGGCCAGGGCCCAGAGACCCAGTACTTC. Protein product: CSVDAGQGPETQYF. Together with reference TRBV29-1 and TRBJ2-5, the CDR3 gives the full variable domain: SAVISQKPSRDICQRGTSLTIQCQVDSQVTMMFWYRQQPGQSLTLIATANQGSEATYESGFVIDKFPISRPNLTFSTLTVSNMSPEDSSIYLCSVDAGQGPETQYFGPGTRLLVL.

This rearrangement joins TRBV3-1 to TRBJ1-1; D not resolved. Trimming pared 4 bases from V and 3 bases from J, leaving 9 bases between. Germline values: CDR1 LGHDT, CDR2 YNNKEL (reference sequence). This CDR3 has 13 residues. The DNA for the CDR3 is TGTGCCAGCAGCCCGGACGGAGACACTGAAGCTTTCTTT. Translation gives CASSPDGDTEAFF.

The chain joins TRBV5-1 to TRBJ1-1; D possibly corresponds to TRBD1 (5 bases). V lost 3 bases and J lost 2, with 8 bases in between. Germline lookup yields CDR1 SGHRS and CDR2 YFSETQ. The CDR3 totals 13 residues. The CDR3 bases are TGCGCCAGCAGCTGGGACCCTAACACTGAAGCTTTCTTT. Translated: CASSWDPNTEAFF.

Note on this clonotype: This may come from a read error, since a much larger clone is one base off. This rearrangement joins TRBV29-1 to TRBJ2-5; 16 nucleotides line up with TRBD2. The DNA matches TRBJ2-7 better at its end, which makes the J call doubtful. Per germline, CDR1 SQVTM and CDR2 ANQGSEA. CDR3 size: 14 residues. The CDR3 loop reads CSVGTSGGAYEQYF. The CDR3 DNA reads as TGCAGCGTCGGGACTAGCGGGGGGGCCTACGAGCAGTACTTC.

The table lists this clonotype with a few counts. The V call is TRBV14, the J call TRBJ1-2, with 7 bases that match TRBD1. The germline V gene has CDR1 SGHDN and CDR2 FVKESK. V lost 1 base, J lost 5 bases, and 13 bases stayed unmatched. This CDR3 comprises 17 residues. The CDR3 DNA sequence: TGTGCCAGCAGCCAAGTGGGGACAGACGCGATAGGGTATGGCTACACCTTC. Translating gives CASSQVGTDAIGYGYTF.

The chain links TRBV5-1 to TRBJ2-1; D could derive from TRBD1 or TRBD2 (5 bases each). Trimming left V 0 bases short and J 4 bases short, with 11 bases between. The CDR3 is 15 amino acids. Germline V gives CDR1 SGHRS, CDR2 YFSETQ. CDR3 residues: CASSLDDGAYNEQFF. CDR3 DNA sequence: TGCGCCAGCAGCTTGGATGACGGGGCTTACAATGAGCAGTTCTTC.

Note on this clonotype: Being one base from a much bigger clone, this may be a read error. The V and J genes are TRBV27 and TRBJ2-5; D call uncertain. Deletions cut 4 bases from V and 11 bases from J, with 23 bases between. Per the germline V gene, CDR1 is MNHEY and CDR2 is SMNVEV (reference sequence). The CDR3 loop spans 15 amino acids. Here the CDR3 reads CASSSPGLGSYGQYF. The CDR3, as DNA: TGTGCCAGCAGTTCCCCGGGTCTAGGCTCCTACGGGCAGTACTTC.

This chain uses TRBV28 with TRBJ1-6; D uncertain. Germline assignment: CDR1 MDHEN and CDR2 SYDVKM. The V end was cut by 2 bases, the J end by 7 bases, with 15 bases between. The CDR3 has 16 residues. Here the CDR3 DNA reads TGTGCCAGCAGTTTAAGAGAGACCTATCCGAATTCACCCCTCCACTTT. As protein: CASSLRETYPNSPLHF.

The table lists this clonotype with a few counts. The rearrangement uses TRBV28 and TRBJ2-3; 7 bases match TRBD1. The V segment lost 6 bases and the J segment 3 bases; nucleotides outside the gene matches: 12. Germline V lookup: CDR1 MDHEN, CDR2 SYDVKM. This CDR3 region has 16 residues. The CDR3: CASRGGRGRGTDTQYF. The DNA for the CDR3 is TGTGCCAGCAGAGGGGGCCGAGGGAGAGGGACAGATACGCAGTATTTT. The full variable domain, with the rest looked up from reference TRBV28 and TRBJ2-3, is DVKVTQSSRYLVKRTGEKVFLECVQDMDHENMFWYRQDPGLGLRLIYFSYDVKMKEKGDIPEGYSVSREKKERFSLILESASTNQTSMYLCASRGGRGRGTDTQYFGPGTRLTVL.

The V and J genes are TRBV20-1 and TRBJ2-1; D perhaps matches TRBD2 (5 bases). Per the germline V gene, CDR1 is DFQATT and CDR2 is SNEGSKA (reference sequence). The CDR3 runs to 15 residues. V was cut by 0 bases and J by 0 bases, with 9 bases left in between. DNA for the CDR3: TGCAGTGCTAGAGACCCCGGACTCTCCTACAATGAGCAGTTCTTC. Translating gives CSARDPGLSYNEQFF.

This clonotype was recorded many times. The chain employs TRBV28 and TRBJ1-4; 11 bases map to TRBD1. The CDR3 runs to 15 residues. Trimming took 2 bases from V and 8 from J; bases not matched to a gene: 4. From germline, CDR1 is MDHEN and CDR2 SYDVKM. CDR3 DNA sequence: TGTGCCAGCAGTTTAGGGACAGGGGGTGGAGAAAAACTGTTTTTT. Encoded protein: CASSLGTGGGEKLFF.

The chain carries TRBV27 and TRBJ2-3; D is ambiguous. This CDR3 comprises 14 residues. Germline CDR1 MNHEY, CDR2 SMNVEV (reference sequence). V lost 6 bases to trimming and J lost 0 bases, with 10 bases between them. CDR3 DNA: TGTGCCAGCAGCCATCGCTCTAGCACAGATACGCAGTATTTT. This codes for CASSHRSSTDTQYF.

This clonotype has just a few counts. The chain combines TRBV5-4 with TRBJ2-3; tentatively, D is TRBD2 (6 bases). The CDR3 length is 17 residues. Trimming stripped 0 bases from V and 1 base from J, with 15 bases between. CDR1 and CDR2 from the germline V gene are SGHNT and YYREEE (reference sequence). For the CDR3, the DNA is TGTGCCAGCAGCTTGGTAATCGGGCGGGAAGGCACAGATACGCAGTATTTT. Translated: CASSLVIGREGTDTQYF.

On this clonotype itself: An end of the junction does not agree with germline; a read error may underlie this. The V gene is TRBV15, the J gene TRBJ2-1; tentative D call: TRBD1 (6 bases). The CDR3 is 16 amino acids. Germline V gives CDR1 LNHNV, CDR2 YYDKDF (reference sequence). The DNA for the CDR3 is TGTGCCACCAACAGAGGTACGGGACACTCCTACAATGAGCAGTTCTTC. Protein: CATNRGTGHSYNEQFF.

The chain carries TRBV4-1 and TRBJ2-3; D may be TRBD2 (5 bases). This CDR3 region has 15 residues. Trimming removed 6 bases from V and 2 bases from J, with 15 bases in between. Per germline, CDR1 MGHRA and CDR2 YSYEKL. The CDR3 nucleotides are TGCGCCAGCAGTGTGTTTGGACTCTCCACAGATACGCAGTATTTT. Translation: CASSVFGLSTDTQYF.

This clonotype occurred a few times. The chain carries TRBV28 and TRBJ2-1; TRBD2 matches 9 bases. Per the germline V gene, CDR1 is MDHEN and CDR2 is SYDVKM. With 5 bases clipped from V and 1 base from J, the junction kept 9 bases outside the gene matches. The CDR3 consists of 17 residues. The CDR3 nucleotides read TGTGCCAGCAGTCTAGGGGGACTAGCTGTGTCCTACAATGAGCAGTTCTTC. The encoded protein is CASSLGGLAVSYNEQFF.

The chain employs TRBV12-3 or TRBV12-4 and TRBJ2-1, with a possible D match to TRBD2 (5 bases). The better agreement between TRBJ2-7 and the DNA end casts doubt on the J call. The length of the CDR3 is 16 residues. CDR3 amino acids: CASRPPGSSSYNEQYF. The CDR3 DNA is TGTGCCAGCAGACCTCCGGGGTCCAGCTCCTACAATGAGCAGTACTTC.

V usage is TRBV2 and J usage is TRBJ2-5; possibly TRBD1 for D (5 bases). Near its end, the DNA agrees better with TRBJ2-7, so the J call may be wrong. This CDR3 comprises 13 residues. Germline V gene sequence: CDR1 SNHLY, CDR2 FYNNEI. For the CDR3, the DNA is TGTGCCAGCACGCCGACAGAGTTCTACGAGCAGTACTTC. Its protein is CASTPTEFYEQYF.

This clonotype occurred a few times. CDR3 DNA sequence: TGTGCCAGCAGCTTAGGATTCGATAACACTGAAGCTTTCTTT. Its translation is CASSLGFDNTEAFF. This sequence joins TRBV7-9 and TRBJ1-1; no firm D call. There are 14 residues in the CDR3. The V gene lost 1 base and the J gene lost 2 bases, with 8 bases spanning the gap. Germline V gene data show CDR1 as SEHNR and CDR2 as FQNEAQ (reference sequence).

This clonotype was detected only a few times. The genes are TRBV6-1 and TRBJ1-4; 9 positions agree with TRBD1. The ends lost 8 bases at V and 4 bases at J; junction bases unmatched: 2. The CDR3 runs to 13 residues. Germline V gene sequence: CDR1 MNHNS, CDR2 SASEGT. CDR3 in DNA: TGTGCCAGCCACAGGGGGCTTAATGAAAAACTGTTTTTT. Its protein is CASHRGLNEKLFF.

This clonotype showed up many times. CDR3 in amino acids: CASLLGLADYNEQFF. The CDR3 DNA is TGTGCCAGCCTTTTGGGCCTAGCGGATTACAATGAGCAGTTCTTC. J is TRBJ2-1 and V is TRBV12-3 or TRBV12-4; 7 nucleotides agree with TRBD2. V dropped 8 bases and J dropped 4; count of bases not matched to a gene: 11. The CDR3 is made up of 15 amino acids.

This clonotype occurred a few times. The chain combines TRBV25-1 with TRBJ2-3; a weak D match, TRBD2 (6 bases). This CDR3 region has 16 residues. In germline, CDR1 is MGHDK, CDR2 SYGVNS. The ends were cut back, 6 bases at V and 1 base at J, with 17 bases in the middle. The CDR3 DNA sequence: TGTGCCAGCAGCCCCTTGGCGCGGGATGGCACAGATACGCAGTATTTT. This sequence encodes CASSPLARDGTDTQYF. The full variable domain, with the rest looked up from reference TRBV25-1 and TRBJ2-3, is EADIYQTPRYLVIGTGKKITLECSQTMGHDKMYWYQQDPGMELHLIHYSYGVNSTEKGDLSSESTVSRIRTEHFPLTLESARPSHTSQYLCASSPLARDGTDTQYFGPGTRLTVL.

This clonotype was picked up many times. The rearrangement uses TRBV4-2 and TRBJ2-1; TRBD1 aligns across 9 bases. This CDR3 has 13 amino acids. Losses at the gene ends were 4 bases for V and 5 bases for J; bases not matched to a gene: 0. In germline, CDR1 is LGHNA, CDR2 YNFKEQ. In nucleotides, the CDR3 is TGTGCCAGCAGCCGGGACAGGGACAATGAGCAGTTCTTC. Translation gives CASSRDRDNEQFF.

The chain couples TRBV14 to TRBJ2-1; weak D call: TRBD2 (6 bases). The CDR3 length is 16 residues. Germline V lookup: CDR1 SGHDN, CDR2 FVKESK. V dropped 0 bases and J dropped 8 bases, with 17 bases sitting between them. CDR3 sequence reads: CASSQDRGTGRYEQFF. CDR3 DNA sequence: TGTGCCAGCAGCCAAGATCGCGGGACCGGGCGGTATGAGCAGTTCTTC.